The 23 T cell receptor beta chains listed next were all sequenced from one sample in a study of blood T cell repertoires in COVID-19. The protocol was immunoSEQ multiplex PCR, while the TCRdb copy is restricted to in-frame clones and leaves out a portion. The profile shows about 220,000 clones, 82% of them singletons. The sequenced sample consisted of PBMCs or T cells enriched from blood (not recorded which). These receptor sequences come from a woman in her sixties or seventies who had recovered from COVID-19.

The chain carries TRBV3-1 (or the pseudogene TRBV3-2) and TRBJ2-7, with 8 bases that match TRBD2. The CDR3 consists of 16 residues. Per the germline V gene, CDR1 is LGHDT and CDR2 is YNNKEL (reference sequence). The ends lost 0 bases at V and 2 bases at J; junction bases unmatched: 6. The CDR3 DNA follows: TGTGCCAGCAGCCAAGAAACAGCGGGAGTCCCCTACGAGCAGTACTTC. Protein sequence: CASSQETAGVPYEQYF.

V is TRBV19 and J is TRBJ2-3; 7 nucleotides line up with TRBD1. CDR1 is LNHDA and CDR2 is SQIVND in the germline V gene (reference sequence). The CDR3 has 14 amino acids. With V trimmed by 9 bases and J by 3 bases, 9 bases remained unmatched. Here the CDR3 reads CASSQGPNTDTQYF. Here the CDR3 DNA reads TGTGCCAGCTCACAGGGGCCCAATACAGATACGCAGTATTTT.

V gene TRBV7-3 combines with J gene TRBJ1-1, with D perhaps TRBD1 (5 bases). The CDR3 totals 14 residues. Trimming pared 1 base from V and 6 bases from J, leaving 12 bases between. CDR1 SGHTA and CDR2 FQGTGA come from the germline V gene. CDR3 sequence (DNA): TGTGCCAGCAGCTTAAAAGCGGGGCTTCCTGAAGCTTTCTTT. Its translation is CASSLKAGLPEAFF.

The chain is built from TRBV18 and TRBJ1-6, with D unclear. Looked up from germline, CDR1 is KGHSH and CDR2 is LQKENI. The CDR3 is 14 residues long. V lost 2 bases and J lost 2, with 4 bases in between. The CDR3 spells CASSPGPYNSPLHF. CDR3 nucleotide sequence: TGTGCCAGCTCACCAGGCCCCTATAATTCACCCCTCCACTTT. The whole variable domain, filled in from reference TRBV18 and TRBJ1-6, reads NAGVMQNPRHLVRRRGQEARLRCSPMKGHSHVYWYRQLPEEGLKFMVYLQKENIIDESGMPKERFSAEFPKEGPSILRIQQVVRGDSAAYFCASSPGPYNSPLHFGNGTRLTVT.

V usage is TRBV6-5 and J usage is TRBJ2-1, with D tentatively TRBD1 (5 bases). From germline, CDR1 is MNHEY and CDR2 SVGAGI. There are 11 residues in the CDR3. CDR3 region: CGTSSYNEQFF. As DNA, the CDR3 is TGTGGGACAAGCTCCTACAATGAGCAGTTCTTC.

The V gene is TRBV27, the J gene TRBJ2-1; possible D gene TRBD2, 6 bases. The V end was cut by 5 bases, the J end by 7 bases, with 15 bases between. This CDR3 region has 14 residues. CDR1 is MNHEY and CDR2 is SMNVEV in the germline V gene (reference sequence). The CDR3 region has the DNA TGTGCCAGCAGTCGCCTGGGGGGAGAGAATGAGCAGTTCTTC. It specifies CASSRLGGENEQFF.

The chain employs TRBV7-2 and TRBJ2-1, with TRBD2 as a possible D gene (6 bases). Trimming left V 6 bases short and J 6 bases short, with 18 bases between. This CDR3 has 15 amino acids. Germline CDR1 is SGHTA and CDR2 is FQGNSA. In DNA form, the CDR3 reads TGTGCCAGCAGACGGCCGACTAGAGCCATCAATGAGCAGTTCTTC. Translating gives CASRRPTRAINEQFF.

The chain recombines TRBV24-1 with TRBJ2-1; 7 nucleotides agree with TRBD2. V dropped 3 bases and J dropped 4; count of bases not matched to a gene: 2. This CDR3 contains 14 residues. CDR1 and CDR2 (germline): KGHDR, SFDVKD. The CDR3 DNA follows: TGTGCCACCAGTGATGAGCGGGATTACAATGAGCAGTTCTTC. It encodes CATSDERDYNEQFF.

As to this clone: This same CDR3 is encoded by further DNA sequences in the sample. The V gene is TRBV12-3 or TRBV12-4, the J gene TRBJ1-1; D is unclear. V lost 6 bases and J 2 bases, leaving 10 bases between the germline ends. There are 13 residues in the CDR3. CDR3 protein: CASSPRGNTEAFF. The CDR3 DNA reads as TGTGCCAGCAGCCCCCGGGGAAACACTGAAGCTTTCTTT.

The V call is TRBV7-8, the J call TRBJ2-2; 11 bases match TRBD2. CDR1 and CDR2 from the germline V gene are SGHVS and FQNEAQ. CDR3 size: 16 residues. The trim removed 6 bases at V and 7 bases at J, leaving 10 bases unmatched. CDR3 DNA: TGTGCCAGCAGTTTTACTAGCGGGAGAGATGGCGGGGAGCTGTTTTTT. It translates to CASSFTSGRDGGELFF. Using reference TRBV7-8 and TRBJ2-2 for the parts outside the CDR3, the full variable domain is GAGVSQSPRYKVAKRGQDVALRCDPISGHVSLFWYQQALGQGPEFLTYFQNEAQLDKSGLPSDRFFAERPEGSVSTLKIQRTQQEDSAVYLCASSFTSGRDGGELFFGEGSRLTVL.

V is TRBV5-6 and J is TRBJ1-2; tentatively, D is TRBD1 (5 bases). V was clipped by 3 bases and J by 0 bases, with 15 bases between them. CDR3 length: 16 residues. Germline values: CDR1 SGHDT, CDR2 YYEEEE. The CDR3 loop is CASSWGVDISNYGYTF. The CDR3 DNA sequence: TGTGCCAGCAGCTGGGGGGTGGACATATCTAACTATGGCTACACCTTC.

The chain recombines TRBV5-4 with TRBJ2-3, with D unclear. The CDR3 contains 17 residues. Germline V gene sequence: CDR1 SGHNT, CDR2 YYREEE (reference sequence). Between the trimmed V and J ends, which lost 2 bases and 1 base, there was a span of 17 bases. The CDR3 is CASSFHLVPVGTDTQYF. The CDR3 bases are TGTGCCAGCAGCTTTCATCTAGTTCCGGTCGGCACAGATACGCAGTATTTT.

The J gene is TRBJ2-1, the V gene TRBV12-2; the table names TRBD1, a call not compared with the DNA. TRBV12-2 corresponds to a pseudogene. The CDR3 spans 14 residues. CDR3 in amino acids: CASRFNRDTNEQFF. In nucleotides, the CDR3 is TGTGCAAGTCGCTTCAACCGGGACACTAATGAGCAGTTCTTC.

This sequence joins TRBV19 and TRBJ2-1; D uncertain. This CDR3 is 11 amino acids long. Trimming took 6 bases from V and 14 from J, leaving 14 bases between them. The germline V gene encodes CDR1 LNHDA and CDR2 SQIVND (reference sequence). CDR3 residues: CASRVGRHEFF. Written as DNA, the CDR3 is TGTGCCAGTAGGGTAGGAAGACATGAGTTCTTC.

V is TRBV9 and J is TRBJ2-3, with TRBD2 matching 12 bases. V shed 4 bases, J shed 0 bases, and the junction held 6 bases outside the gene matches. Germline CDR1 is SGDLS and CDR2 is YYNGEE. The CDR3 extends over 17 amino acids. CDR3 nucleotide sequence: TGTGCCAGCAGCCCTAGCGGGGGGGCACCTAGCACAGATACGCAGTATTTT. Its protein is CASSPSGGAPSTDTQYF.

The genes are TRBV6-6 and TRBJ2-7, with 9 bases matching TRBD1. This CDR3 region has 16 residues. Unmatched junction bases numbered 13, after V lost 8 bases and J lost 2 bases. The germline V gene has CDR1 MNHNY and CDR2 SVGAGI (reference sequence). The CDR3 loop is CASFKSGTGNTYEQYF. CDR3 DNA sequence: TGTGCCAGCTTCAAAAGTGGGACAGGGAACACCTACGAGCAGTACTTC.

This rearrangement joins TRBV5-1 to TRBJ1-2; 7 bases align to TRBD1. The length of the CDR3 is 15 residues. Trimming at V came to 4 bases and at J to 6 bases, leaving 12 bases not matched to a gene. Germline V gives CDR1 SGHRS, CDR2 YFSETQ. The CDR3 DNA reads TGCGCCAGCAGCAGCCATTCCGGGACAGTAGATGGCTACACCTTC. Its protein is CASSSHSGTVDGYTF.

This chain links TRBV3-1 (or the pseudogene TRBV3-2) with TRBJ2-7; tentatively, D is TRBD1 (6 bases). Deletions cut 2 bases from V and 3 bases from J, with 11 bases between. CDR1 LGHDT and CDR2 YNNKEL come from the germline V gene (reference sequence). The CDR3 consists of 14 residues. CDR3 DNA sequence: TGTGCCAGCAGCCAAAAGGCAGGGGTCTACGAGCAGTACTTC. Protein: CASSQKAGVYEQYF.

CDR3 protein: CASSQVAGTGRAFF. CDR3 nucleotide sequence: TGTGCCAGCAGCCAAGTTGCCGGGACAGGGAGAGCTTTCTTT. The V call is TRBV14, the J call TRBJ1-1; 9 bases are a match to TRBD1. The CDR3 contains 14 residues. Trimming cost V 1 base and J 10 bases; bases outside gene matches: 7. The germline V gene has CDR1 SGHDN and CDR2 FVKESK.

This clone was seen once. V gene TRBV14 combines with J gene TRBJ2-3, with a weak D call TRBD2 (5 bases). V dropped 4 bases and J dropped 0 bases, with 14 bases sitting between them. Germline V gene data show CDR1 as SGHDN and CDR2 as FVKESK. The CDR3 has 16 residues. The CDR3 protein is CASSLSTAASTDTQYF. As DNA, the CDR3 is TGTGCCAGCAGCCTATCAACAGCGGCTAGCACAGATACGCAGTATTTT.

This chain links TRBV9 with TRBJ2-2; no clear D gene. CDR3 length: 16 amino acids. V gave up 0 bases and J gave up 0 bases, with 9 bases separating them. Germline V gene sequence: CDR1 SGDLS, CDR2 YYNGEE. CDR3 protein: CASSVAQVANTGELFF. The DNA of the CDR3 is TGTGCCAGCAGCGTAGCGCAGGTCGCGAACACCGGGGAGCTGTTTTTT. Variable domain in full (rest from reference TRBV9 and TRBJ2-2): DSGVTQTPKHLITATGQRVTLRCSPRSGDLSVYWYQQSLDQGLQFLIQYYNGEERAKGNILERFSAQQFPDLHSELNLSSLELGDSALYFCASSVAQVANTGELFFGEGSRLTVL.

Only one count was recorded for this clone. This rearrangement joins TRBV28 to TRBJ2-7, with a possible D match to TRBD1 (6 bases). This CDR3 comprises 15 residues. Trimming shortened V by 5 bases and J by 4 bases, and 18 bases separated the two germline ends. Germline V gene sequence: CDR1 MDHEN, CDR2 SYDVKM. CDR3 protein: CASSPLVQGRYEQYF. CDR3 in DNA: TGTGCCAGCAGTCCCTTAGTACAGGGTAGGTACGAGCAGTACTTC.

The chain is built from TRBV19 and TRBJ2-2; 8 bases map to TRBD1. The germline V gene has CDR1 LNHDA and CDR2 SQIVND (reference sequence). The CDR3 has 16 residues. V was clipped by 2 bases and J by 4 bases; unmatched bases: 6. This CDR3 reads CASSIWGQVGTGELFF. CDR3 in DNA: TGTGCCAGTAGTATATGGGGACAGGTTGGCACCGGGGAGCTGTTTTTT.